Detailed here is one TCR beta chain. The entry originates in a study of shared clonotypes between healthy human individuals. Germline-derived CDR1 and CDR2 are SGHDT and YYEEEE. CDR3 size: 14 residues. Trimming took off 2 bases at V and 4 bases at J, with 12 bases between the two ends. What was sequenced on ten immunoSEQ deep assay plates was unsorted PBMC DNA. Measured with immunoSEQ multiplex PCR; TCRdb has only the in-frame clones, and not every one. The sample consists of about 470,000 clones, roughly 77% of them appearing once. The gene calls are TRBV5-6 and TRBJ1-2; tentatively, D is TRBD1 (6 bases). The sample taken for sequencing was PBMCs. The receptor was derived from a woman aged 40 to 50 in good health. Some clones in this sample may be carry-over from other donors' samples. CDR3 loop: CASSLGGNPYGYTF. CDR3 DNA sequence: TGTGCCAGCAGCTTAGGGGGAAATCCCTATGGCTACACCTTC.